This paragraph reports one TCR beta chain. The V gene's germline CDR1 is LGHDT and CDR2 YNNKEL (reference sequence). V lost 0 bases and J lost 0, with 6 bases in between. CDR3 length: 15 residues. This record comes from a study of blood T cell repertoires in COVID-19. Overall study: Sites in the United States, Italy and Spain provided acute and convalescent COVID-19 samples.

Profiling relied on immunoSEQ multiplex PCR, and the TCRdb table lists in-frame clones only, not all of them. The sample consists of 280,000 or so clones, around 85% of them appearing once. The source is a woman in her twenties or thirties who had recovered from COVID-19. Sequenced: peripheral blood. This chain joins TRBV3-1 (or the pseudogene TRBV3-2) and TRBJ2-4; D unresolved. DNA for the CDR3: TGTGCCAGCAGCCAAGAGAGGTTAGCCAAAAACATTCAGTACTTC. Translated, it gives CASSQERLAKNIQYF.